The clone carrying this TCR beta chain was recorded at least ten times. A much larger clone sits a single nucleotide away, making a read error possible. The source of the sample is a study of T cells in Graves' hyperthyroidism and ophthalmopathy. This CDR3 contains 14 residues. CDR1 and CDR2 from the germline V gene are MNHEY and SVGAGI. Trimming removed 2 bases at V and 1 base at J, with 8 bases between. Template material for amplifying TCR beta CDR3 regions consisted of RNA transcripts. The study used the HTBI primer set for a first-round RT-PCR of the TCR CDR3. TCRdb passed the multiplex PCR reads through MiXCR, listing each CDR3 protein once. The data contain some 500,000 distinct CDR3 sequences, around a quarter of them singletons. The source of the PBMCs was 10 ml of fresh peripheral blood.

The V gene is TRBV6-5, the J gene TRBJ1-1; D unresolved. The source of this sequence is a woman aged 25 to 45 with Graves' ophthalmopathy. The specimen sequenced was blood. The CDR3 coding sequence is TGTGCCAGCAGTTACAGGGTGGGGAACACTGAAGCTTTCTTT. It translates to CASSYRVGNTEAFF.